This T cell receptor (beta chain) originates from a study of blood T cell repertoires in COVID-19. Across the study: The United States, Italy and Spain provided the acute and convalescent COVID-19 samples. PBMCs, B-cell-depleted T cells, or T cells provided the cDNA or gDNA that made up the material.

The CDR3 length is 16 residues. Germline trimming cut 6 bases from V and 8 bases from J; bases unmatched to any gene: 14. Germline V CDR1 and CDR2: KGHDR, SFDVKD. In the original processing: Counts of nucleated cells, estimated from reference gene primer amplification, were obtained. Assay: immunoSEQ multiplex PCR; the TCRdb copy retains only in-frame clones and omits some. For V, J and clone size, that table is used; D and trimming come from the DNA. This sample has 250,000 to 350,000 clones; 86% occur once, and the top ten carry around 1.7%. The source of this sequence is a woman in her forties or fifties with acute or convalescent COVID-19. The sample taken for sequencing was peripheral blood. V usage is TRBV24-1 and J usage is TRBJ2-1, with 8 bases aligning to TRBD2. The CDR3 here is CATSSPGLENPHEQFF. The CDR3 coding sequence is TGTGCCACCAGTAGCCCGGGACTAGAGAATCCCCATGAGCAGTTCTTC.